This paragraph reports one T cell receptor (beta chain). The entry originates in a study of cytomegalovirus exposure and HLA in healthy donors. Primers: 60 Vbeta forward and 13 Jbeta reverse. Profiling relied on immunoSEQ multiplex PCR, and the TCRdb table lists in-frame clones only, not all of them. The sample gives about 43,000 clones, around 53% of which show up once; roughly 6% is in the top ten. Trimming took 5 bases from V and 3 from J; bases not matched to a gene: 9. Germline V CDR1 and CDR2: SGHRS, YFSETQ. The CDR3 sequence is 17 residues long. The sequencing input was PBMCs. This sequence originates from a man in his sixties in good health and CMV-seronegative. The V call is TRBV5-1, the J call TRBJ2-1; 12 bases map to TRBD2. The CDR3 DNA reads TGCGCCAGCAGTTTTCTAGCGGGAGGGCCGAACTACAATGAGCAGTTCTTC. Translated, it gives CASSFLAGGPNYNEQFF.